One T cell receptor beta chain is described in this entry. Arm-PCR with iRepertoire HTBI primers amplified the CDR3 regions for these TCR beta libraries. TCRdb itself ran the multiplex PCR reads through MiXCR, one entry per CDR3 protein. This table has fewer than 550,000 distinct CDR3 sequences, 20% to 25% appearing once. This specimen comes from a study of regulatory T cells in long-lasting Graves disease. As to time point: persistent/refractory GD, antithyroid drugs over 5 years with positive TRAb. The authors made the TCR library using RNA they extracted from PBMCs. Sequences were derived from peripheral blood mononuclear cells (PBMCs), sampled when the disease was refractory, from a patient treated with antithyroid drugs. The source of this sequence is a female donor with Graves disease.

CDR3 sequence: CSVSPGDRGRTEAFF. The CDR3 bases are TGCAGCGTAAGTCCCGGGGACAGGGGGCGAACTGAAGCTTTCTTT. V gene TRBV29-1 combines with J gene TRBJ1-1, with 12 nucleotides matching TRBD1. Looked up from germline, CDR1 is SQVTM and CDR2 is ANQGSEA. Unmatched junction bases numbered 10, after V lost 6 bases and J lost 5 bases. The CDR3 spans 15 residues.